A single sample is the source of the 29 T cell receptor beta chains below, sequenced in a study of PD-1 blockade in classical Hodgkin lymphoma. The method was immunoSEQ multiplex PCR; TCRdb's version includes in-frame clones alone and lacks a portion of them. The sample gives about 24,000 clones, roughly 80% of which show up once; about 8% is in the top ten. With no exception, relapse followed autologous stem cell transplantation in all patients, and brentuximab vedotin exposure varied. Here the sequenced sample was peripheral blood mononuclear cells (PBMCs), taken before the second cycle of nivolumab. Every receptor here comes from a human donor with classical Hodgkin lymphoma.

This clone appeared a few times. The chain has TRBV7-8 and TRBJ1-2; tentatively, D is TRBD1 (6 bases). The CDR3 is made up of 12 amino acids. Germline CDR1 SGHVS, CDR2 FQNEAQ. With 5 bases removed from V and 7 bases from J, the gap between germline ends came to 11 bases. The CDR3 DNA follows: TGTGCCAGCAGCGAACAGGGCGGTGGCTACACCTTC. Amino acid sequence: CASSEQGGGYTF.

The CDR3 sequence is CASRELAGDTGELFF. The CDR3 nucleotides read TGTGCCAGCAGGGAACTAGCGGGAGACACCGGGGAGCTGTTTTTT. The rearrangement joins TRBV2 to TRBJ2-2; the match to TRBD2 covers 11 bases. CDR1 is SNHLY and CDR2 is FYNNEI in the germline V gene. The CDR3 loop spans 15 amino acids. Germline trimming cut 6 bases from V and 3 bases from J; bases unmatched to any gene: 3.

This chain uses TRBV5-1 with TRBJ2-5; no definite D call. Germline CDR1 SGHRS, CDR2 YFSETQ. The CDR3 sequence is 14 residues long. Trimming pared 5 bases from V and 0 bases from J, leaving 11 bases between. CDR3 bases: TGCGCCAGCAGTTTCCAGCCCTACCAAGAGACCCAGTACTTC. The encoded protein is CASSFQPYQETQYF.

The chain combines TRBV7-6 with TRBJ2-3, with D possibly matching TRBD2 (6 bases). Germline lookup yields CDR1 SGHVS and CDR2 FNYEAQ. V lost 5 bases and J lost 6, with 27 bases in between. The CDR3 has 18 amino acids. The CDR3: CASSPFPRLDPPADTQYF. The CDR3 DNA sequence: TGTGCCAGCAGCCCCTTCCCGAGACTAGACCCACCAGCGGATACGCAGTATTTT.

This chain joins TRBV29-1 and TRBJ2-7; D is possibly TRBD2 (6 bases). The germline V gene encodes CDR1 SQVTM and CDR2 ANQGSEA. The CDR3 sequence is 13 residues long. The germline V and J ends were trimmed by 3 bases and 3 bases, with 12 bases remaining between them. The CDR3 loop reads CSVEFRESYEQYF. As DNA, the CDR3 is TGCAGCGTTGAGTTCCGGGAGAGCTACGAGCAGTACTTC.

CDR3 coding DNA: TGTGCCAGCAGTGATAGGGGACGGGCGAGGTACGAGCAGTACTTC. This translates into CASSDRGRARYEQYF. The chain carries TRBV2 and TRBJ2-7; D tentatively reads TRBD1 or TRBD2 (5 bases each). The V gene lost 3 bases and the J gene lost 4 bases, with 16 bases spanning the gap. The CDR3 length is 15 residues. CDR1 is SNHLY and CDR2 is FYNNEI in the germline V gene.

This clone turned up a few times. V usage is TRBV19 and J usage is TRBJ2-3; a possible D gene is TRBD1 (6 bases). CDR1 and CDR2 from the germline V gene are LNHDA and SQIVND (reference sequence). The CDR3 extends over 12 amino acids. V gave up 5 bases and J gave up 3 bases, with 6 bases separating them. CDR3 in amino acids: CASSGTTDTQYF. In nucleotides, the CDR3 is TGTGCCAGTAGTGGGACAACAGATACGCAGTATTTT.

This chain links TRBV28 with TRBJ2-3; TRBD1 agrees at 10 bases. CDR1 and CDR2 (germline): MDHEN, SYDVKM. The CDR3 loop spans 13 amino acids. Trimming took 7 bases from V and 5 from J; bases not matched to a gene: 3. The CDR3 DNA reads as TGTGCCAGCAACCGGGACAGGGGAGATACGCAGTATTTT. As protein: CASNRDRGDTQYF.

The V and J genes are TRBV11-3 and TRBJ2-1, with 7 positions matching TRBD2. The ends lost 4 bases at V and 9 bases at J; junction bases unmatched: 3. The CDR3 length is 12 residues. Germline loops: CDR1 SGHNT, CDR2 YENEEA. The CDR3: CASSWGGSEQFF. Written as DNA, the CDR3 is TGTGCCAGCAGCTGGGGGGGGTCTGAGCAGTTCTTC.

This CDR3 reads CASSEWTEAFF. As DNA, the CDR3 is TGTGCCAGCAGTGAATGGACTGAAGCTTTCTTT. This chain links TRBV2 with TRBJ1-1; D is uncertain. Trimming pared 2 bases from V and 5 bases from J, leaving 3 bases between. Germline V gene data show CDR1 as SNHLY and CDR2 as FYNNEI. This CDR3 has 11 amino acids.

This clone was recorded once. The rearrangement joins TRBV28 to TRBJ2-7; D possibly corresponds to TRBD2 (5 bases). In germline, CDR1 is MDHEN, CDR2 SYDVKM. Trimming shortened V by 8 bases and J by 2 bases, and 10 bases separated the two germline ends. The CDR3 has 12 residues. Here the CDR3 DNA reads TGTGCCAGCGAGGGCCGGACCTACGAGCAGTACTTC. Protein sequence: CASEGRTYEQYF.

Here the CDR3 DNA reads TGTGCCAGCAGCTTGGATCGGGTTCTCTATGGCTACACCTTC. It translates to CASSLDRVLYGYTF. The chain recombines TRBV5-4 with TRBJ1-2; D uncertain. CDR1 and CDR2 (germline): SGHNT, YYREEE (reference sequence). Trimming took off 0 bases at V and 4 bases at J, with 10 bases between the two ends. There are 14 residues in the CDR3.

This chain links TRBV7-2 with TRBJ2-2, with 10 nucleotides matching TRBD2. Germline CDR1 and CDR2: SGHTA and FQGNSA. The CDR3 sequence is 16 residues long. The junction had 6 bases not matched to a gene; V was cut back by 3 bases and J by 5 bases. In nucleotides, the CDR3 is TGTGCCAGCAGCTTTCTAGCGGGAGTCGGTACCGGGGAGCTGTTTTTT. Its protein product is CASSFLAGVGTGELFF.

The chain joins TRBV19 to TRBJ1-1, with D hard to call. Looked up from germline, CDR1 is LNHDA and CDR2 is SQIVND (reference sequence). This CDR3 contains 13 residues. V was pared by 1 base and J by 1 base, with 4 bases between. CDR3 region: CASSIGGNTEAFF. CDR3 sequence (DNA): TGTGCCAGTAGTATAGGCGGGAACACTGAAGCTTTCTTT.

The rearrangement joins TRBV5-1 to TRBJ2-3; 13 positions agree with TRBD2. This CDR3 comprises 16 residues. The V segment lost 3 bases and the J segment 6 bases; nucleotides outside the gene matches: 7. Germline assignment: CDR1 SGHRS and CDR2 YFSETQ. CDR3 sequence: CASSSTSGRARDTQYF. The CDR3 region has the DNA TGCGCCAGCAGCTCAACTAGCGGGAGGGCCAGGGATACGCAGTATTTT.

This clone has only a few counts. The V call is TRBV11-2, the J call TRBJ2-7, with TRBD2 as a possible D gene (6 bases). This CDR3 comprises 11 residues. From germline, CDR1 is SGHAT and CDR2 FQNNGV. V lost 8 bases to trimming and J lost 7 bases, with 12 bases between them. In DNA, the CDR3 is TGTGCCAGCGGCCCTGGAGGGGAGCAGTACTTC. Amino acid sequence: CASGPGGEQYF.

The CDR3 sequence: CASSVGLSPSYNEQFF. CDR3 nucleotides: TGTGCCAGCAGCGTAGGACTGAGTCCGTCCTACAATGAGCAGTTCTTC. The V gene is TRBV9, the J gene TRBJ2-1; D is uncertain. The CDR3 loop spans 16 amino acids. CDR1 and CDR2 (germline): SGDLS, YYNGEE. Trimming left V 0 bases short and J 1 base short, with 11 bases between.

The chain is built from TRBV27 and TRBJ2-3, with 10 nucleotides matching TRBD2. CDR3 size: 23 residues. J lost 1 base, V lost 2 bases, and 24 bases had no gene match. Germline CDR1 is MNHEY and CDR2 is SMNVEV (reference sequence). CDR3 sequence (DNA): TGTGCCAGCAGTTTAGGACTTTGCTTCGGGGCTAGCGGGAGCGGGTTCCGCACAGATACGCAGTATTTT. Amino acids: CASSLGLCFGASGSGFRTDTQYF.

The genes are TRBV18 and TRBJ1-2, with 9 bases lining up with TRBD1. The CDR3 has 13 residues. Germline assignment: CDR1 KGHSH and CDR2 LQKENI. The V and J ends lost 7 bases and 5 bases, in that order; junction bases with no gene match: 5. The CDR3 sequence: CASFTTGGYGYTF. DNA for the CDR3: TGTGCCAGCTTTACGACAGGGGGTTATGGCTACACCTTC.

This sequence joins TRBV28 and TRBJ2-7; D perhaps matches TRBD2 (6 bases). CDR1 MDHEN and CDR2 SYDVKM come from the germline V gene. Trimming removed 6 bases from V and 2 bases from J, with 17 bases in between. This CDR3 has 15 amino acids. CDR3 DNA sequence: TGTGCCAGCAGCTCCCGGAGGGGCCCAACCTACGAGCAGTACTTC. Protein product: CASSSRRGPTYEQYF.

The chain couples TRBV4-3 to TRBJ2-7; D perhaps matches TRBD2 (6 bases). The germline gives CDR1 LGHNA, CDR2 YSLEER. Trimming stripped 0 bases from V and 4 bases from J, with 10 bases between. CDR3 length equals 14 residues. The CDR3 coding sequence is TGCGCCAGCAGCCAAGAGCGGGGAAATTACGAGCAGTACTTC. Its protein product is CASSQERGNYEQYF.

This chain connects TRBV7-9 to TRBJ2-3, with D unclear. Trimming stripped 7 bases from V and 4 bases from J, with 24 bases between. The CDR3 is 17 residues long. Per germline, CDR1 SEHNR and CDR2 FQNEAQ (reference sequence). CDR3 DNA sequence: TGTGCCAGCAACTTTCACCTGGCGGCCCTAGGATCAGATACGCAGTATTTT. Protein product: CASNFHLAALGSDTQYF.

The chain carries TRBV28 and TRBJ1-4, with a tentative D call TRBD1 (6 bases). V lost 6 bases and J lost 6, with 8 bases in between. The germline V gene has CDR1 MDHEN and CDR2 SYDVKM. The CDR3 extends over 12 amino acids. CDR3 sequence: CASRHRDEKLFF. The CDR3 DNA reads TGTGCCAGCAGGCACAGGGATGAAAAACTGTTTTTT.

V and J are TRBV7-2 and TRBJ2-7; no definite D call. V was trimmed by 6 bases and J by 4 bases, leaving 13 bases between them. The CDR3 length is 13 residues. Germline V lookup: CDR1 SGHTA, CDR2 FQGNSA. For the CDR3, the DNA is TGTGCCAGCAGTAATTCACGAGCTTACGAGCAGTACTTC. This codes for CASSNSRAYEQYF.

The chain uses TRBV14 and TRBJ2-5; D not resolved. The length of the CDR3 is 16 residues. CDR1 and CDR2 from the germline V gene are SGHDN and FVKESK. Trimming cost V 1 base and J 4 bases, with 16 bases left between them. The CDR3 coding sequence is TGTGCCAGCAGCCAAGGGTTTAGGCGTACTCTAGAGACCCAGTACTTC. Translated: CASSQGFRRTLETQYF.

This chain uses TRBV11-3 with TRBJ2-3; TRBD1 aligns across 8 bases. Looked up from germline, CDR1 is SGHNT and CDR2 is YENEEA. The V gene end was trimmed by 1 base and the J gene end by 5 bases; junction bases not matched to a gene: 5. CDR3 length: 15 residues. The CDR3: CASSLAGDRGDTQYF. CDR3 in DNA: TGTGCCAGCAGCTTAGCAGGCGACAGGGGAGATACGCAGTATTTT.

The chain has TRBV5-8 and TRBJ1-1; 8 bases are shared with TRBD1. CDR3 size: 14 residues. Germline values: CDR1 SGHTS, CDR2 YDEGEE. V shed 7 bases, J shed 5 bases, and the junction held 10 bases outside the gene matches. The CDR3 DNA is TGTGCCAGCTCAGAGGGCAGGGGGCTTACTGAAGCTTTCTTT. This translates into CASSEGRGLTEAFF.

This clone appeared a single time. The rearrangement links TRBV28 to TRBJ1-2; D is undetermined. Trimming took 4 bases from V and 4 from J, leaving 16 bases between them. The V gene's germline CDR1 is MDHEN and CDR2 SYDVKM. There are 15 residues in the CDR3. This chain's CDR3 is CASSSRAARPYGYTF. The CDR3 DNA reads TGTGCCAGCAGTTCCCGGGCCGCCCGACCCTATGGCTACACCTTC.

Written as DNA, the CDR3 is TGTGCCAGTGTGACAGGCTCCAGGGGCTGGGATGGCTACACCTTC. It yields the protein CASVTGSRGWDGYTF. The chain carries TRBV28 and TRBJ1-2; perhaps TRBD1 as D (6 bases). This CDR3 contains 15 residues. Germline CDR1 and CDR2: MDHEN and SYDVKM. Deletions cut 9 bases from V and 6 bases from J, with 23 bases between.